Detailed here is one TCR beta chain. Only one count was recorded for this clone. Its antigen remains unidentified. No much larger clone is present one base from it, and per-base qualities are unavailable. This sample also contains other DNA sequences that code for the same CDR3. The source of the sample is a study of blood T cell repertoires in COVID-19 (dated by TCRdb to the early 2020s). Study-wide context: Samples covering the acute and convalescent phases of COVID-19 were provided by collaborators in the United States, Italy and Spain. The prospective study material was composed of cDNA or gDNA derived from T cells, B-cell-depleted T cells, or PBMCs. Sample metadata almost always included a de-identified subject ID, COVID-19 status, age in years and sex. The repertoires were made available in a free public database intended to serve as a resource for research on the immune response to SARS-CoV-2. Samples came from the ongoing ImmuneRACE study (first 160 participants) plus 1,254 subjects from 6 global collaborators. Where HLA class I and class II types were available, the types were taken from metadata supplied by the sample provider, not from assay-based typing. Subjects who had been exposed to COVID-19, were actively infected with it, or had recovered from it provided the deeply sampled blood TCRbeta repertoires that made up the dataset. On the study overall, not on this receptor specifically: Clinical and demographic metadata were provided uncurated, with the amount varying by source and participant.

TCRbeta CDR3 regions were amplified from genomic DNA by means of the immunoSEQ Assay, a bias-controlled multiplex PCR. On the study's bioinformatics: Within the assay, amplification of reference gene primers was used to estimate how many nucleated cells each sample contained. Sequence reads were collapsed and filtered to measure the absolute abundance of every unique TCRbeta CDR3 rearrangement. Productive Simpson clonality was computed per sample as the square root of Simpson's diversity index over productive rearrangements. What TCRdb holds here is the immuneACCESS table cut down to in-frame rearrangements. Part of the clones is not present; checked against another copy, under half of the missing clones reflect an unresolved V gene, and the others are unexplained. For V, J and clone size, that table is used; D and trimming come from the DNA. In all, the sample holds around 310,000 clones, and just under 90% of those were seen once. Jointly, the top ten make up about a tenth of the sample.

Enrolling through a virtual design, the prospective study's participants ranged in age from roughly 18 to 89 years and lived across roughly 24 United States geographic areas. In the prospective study, cohorts were assigned on the basis of participant-reported clinical history obtained from a screening survey and a study questionnaire. ImmuneRACE Cohort 3 recovered participants were defined by two consecutive negative NP/OP PCR tests, healthcare professional clearance, or symptom resolution. In the prospective study, mobile phlebotomists collected whole blood, serum and a nasopharyngeal or oropharyngeal swab from each participant. Prospective study participants could optionally give additional blood draws and questionnaires over an approximately two-month period. Before DNA extraction, prospective study blood samples were shipped either frozen or at room temperature. CDR1 MNHEY and CDR2 SMNVEV were looked up in the germline V gene (reference sequence). The trim is 6 bases for V and 4 bases for J, with a gap of 7 bases between the germline ends. Taken from cysteine to phenylalanine, the CDR3 has 13 residues. Kept here is only the CDR3 DNA, which spans 39 bases and is read in frame from base 1.

The chain was built from TRBV27 and TRBJ2-6; no D segment can be confidently identified. This TCR came from a woman in her 30s who had recovered from COVID-19. The sequenced material came from PBMCs or T cells enriched from blood (not recorded which). The CDR3 in this case is CASRRSGANVLTF. The DNA reads as follows: TGTGCCAGCAGGAGGTCCGGGGCCAACGTCCTGACTTTC.